The present T cell receptor (beta chain) was sequenced within a study of blood T cell repertoires in COVID-19. Whole-study context: Samples of COVID-19 (acute and convalescent) were obtained from the United States, Italy and Spain. PBMCs, B-cell-depleted T cells, or T cells were the source of the cDNA or gDNA that made up the material.

The CDR3 length is 13 residues. V lost 8 bases and J 0 bases, leaving 10 bases between the germline ends. Germline V gene lookup returns CDR1 LNHNV and CDR2 YYDKDF (reference sequence). In the original workflow: Using reference gene primer amplification, nucleated cell counts were estimated. Assay used: immunoSEQ multiplex PCR; TCRdb lists only in-frame clones, some missing. Clone size and V and J calls were adopted from that table, with D and trimming inferred from the DNA. In the table there are 300,000 to 450,000 clones, more than 75% of which are singletons. Cohort placement rested on clinical history that participants reported themselves.

The sequence derives from a woman aged 18-29 years who had recovered from COVID-19. The specimen sequenced was PBMCs or T cells enriched from blood (not recorded which). This rearrangement joins TRBV15 to TRBJ1-1; D is possibly TRBD1 (5 bases). The CDR3 DNA follows: TGTGCCACCCGACAGTTCATGAACACTGAAGCTTTCTTT. Protein product: CATRQFMNTEAFF.